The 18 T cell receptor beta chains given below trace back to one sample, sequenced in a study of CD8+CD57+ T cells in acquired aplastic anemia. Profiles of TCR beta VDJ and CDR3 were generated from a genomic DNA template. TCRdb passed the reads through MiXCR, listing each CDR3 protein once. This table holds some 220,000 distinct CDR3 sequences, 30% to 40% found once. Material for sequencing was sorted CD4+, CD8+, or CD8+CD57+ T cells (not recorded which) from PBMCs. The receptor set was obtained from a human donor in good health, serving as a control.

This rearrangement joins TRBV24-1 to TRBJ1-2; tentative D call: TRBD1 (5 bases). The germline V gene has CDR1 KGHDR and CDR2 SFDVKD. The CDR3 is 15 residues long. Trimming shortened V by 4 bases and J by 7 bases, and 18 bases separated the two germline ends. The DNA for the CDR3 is TGTGCCACCAGTGAATCTCGGGATGGAGGGGCTGGCTACACCTTC. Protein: CATSESRDGGAGYTF.

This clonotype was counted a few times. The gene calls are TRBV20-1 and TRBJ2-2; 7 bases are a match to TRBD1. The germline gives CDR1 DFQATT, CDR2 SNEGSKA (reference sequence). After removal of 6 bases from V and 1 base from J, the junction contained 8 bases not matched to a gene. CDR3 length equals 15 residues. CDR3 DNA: TGCAGTGCCCCAGACAGGGTTAAGAACACCGGGGAGCTGTTTTTT. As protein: CSAPDRVKNTGELFF.

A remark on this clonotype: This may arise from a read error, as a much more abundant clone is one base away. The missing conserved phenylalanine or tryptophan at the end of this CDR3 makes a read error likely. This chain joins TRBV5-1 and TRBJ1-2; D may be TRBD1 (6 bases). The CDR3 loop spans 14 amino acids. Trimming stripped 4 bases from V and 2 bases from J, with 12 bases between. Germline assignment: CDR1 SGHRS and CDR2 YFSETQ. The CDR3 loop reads CASSLGTTNYGYTL. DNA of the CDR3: TGCGCCAGCAGCCTAGGGACAACCAACTATGGCTACACCCTC.

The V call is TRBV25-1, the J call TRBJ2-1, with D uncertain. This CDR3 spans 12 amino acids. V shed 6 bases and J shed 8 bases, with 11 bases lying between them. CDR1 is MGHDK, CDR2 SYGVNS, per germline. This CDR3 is CASRGEVHEQFF. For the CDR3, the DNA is TGTGCCAGCAGGGGTGAGGTCCATGAGCAGTTCTTC.

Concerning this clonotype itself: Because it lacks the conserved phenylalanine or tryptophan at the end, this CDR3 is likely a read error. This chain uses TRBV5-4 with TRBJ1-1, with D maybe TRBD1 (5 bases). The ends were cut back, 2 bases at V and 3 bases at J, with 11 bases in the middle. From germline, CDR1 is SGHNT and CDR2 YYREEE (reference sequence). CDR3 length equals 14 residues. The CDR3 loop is CASSFETAYTEAFS. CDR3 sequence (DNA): TGTGCCAGCAGCTTTGAGACAGCGTACACTGAAGCTTTCTCT.

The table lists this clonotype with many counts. The CDR3 region is CSARERQGGPSPLHF. CDR3 nucleotide sequence: TGCAGTGCTAGAGAACGTCAGGGGGGCCCTTCACCCCTCCACTTT. The rearrangement joins TRBV20-1 to TRBJ1-6, with 7 bases identical to TRBD1. CDR1 is DFQATT, CDR2 SNEGSKA, per germline (reference sequence). Losses at the gene ends were 0 bases for V and 9 bases for J; bases not matched to a gene: 8. The CDR3 loop spans 15 amino acids.

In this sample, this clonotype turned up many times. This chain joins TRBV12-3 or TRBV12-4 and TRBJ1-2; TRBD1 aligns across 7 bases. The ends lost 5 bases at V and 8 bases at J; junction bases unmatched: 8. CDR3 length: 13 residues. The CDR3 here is CASSRQGSEGYTF. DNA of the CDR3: TGTGCCAGCAGTCGACAGGGCTCAGAAGGCTACACCTTC.

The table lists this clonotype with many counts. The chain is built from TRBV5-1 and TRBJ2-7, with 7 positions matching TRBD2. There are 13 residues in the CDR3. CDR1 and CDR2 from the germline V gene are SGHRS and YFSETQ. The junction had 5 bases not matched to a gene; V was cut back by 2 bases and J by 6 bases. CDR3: CASSFAGDGEQYF. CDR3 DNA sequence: TGCGCCAGCAGCTTCGCGGGGGATGGCGAGCAGTACTTC.

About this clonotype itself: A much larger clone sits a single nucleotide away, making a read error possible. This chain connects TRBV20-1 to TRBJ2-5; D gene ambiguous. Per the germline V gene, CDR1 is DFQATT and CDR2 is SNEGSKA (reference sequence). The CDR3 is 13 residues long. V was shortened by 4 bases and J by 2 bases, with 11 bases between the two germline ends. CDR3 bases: TGCAGTGCTACAGCTCATAGACAAGAGACCCAGTACTTC. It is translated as CSATAHRQETQYF.

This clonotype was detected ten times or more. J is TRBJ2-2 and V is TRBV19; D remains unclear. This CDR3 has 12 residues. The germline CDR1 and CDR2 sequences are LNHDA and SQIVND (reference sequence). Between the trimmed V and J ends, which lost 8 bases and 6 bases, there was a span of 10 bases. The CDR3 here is CASCSEAGELFF. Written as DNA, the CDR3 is TGTGCCAGTTGCTCTGAGGCCGGGGAGCTGTTTTTT.

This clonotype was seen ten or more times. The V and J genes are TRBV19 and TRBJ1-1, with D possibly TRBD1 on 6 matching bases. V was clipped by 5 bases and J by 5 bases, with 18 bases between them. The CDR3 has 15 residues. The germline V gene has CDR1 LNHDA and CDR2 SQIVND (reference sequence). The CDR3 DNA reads TGTGCCAGTAGTCGAGGGGGGGGGCTCCGGACTGAAGCTTTCTTT. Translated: CASSRGGGLRTEAFF.

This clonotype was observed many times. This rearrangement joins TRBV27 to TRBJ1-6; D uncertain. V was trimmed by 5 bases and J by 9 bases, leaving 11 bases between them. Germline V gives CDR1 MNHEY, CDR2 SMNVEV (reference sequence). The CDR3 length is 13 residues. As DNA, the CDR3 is TGTGCCAGCAGTCCCTCGGGTGGTTCACCCCTCCACTTT. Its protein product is CASSPSGGSPLHF.

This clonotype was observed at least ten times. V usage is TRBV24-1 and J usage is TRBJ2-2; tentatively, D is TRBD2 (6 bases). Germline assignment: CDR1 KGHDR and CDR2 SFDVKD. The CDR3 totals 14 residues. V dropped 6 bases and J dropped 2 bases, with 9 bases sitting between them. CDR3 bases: TGTGCCACCAGTCGGGACTTAAACACCGGGGAGCTGTTTTTT. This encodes CATSRDLNTGELFF.

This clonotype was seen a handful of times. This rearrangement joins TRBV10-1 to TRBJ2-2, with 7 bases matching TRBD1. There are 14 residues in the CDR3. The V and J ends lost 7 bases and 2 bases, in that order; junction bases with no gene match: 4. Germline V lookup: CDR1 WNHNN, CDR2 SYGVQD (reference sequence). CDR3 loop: CASKRDSNTGELFF. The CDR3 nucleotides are TGCGCCAGCAAACGGGACAGTAACACCGGGGAGCTGTTTTTT.

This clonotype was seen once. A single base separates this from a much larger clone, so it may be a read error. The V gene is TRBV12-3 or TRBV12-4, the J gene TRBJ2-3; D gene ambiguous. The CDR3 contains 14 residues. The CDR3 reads CTSSSSSSTDTQYF. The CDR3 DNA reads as TGTACCAGCAGTTCCAGTTCTAGCACAGATACGCAGTATTTT.

The chain's CDR3 is CASSQGPGQSIINYGYTF. In nucleotides, the CDR3 is TGCGCCAGCAGCCAAGGTCCGGGACAGTCGATTATTAACTATGGCTACACCTTC. The V call is TRBV4-1, the J call TRBJ1-2, with 7 positions matching TRBD1. Per germline, CDR1 MGHRA and CDR2 YSYEKL. Losses at the gene ends were 1 base for V and 1 base for J; bases not matched to a gene: 12. The CDR3 runs 18 residues.

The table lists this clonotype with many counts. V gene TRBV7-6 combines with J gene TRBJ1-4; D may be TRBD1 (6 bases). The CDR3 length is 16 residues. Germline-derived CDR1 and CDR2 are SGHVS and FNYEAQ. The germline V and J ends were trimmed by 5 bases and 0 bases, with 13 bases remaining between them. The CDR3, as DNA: TGTGCCAGCAGCCTCCGGACAGATCCAACTAATGAAAAACTGTTTTTT. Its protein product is CASSLRTDPTNEKLFF.

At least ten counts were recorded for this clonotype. CDR3 in amino acids: CASSFGTGLNNEQFF. Here the CDR3 DNA reads TGCGCCAGCAGCTTCGGGACAGGGTTAAACAATGAGCAGTTCTTC. The V gene is TRBV5-1, the J gene TRBJ2-1, with TRBD1 matching 9 bases. The length of the CDR3 is 15 residues. CDR1 is SGHRS and CDR2 is YFSETQ in the germline V gene. V shed 2 bases, J shed 5 bases, and the junction held 5 bases outside the gene matches.